The clone carrying this T cell receptor (beta chain) was found a few times. This specimen belongs to a study of T cells in Graves' hyperthyroidism and ophthalmopathy. Those patients with uncontrolled infection, other autoimmune disease, pregnancy or lactation were excluded. Amplified TCR beta CDR3 regions came from RNA transcripts. With the HTBI primer set, the TCR CDR3 went through a first round of RT-PCR. TCRdb ran MiXCR on the multiplex PCR reads and lists one entry per CDR3 protein. The top ten hold approximately 13% of the sample, which has hundreds of thousands of distinct CDR3 sequences, roughly 14% seen once. Sequences were obtained from blood. This sequence originates from a man between 18 and 35 years old with Graves' ophthalmopathy.

CDR3 nucleotides: TGTGCCAGCAGAAGCCGGGACTTTAACAATGAGCAGTTCTTC. It specifies CASRSRDFNNEQFF. The V gene is TRBV28, the J gene TRBJ2-1; the D gene is possibly TRBD2 (6 bases). Germline CDR1 MDHEN, CDR2 SYDVKM. CDR3 length: 14 amino acids. The ends were cut back, 6 bases at V and 5 bases at J, with 14 bases in the middle.